This T cell receptor beta chain was sequenced during a study of T cells expressing NK-cell markers. Study context: CD3+CD56+NKG2C+, CD3+CD56+NKG2C- and CD3+CD56-NKG2C+ T cells, once sorted, supplied the TCR beta repertoires. There were seven HCMV-seropositive donors and one seronegative donor among the eight sequenced. General study findings and limits: As a fraction of CD8+ T cells, dominant NKG2C+ clonotypes reached roughly 1.0-7.0% in six or seven donors.

About this clonotype: Its antigen is not known.

The V gene's germline CDR1 is SGDLS and CDR2 YYNGEE. CDR3 length: 17 residues. Reanalyzing the 5' RACE reads, TCRdb keeps one entry per CDR3 protein, without DNA. This sample carries about 390,000 distinct CDR3 sequences, with around 11% going to the ten biggest clones. This clonotype was sampled from a woman aged 50 to 60 in good health. The J gene is TRBJ2-6, the V gene TRBV9; TCRdb's D call of TRBD1 is untestable without DNA. Sequenced sample: blood T cells: a sorted CD56 or NKG2C T cell subset, CD4+ or CD8+ T cells, or bulk PBMC T cells (not recorded which). The CDR3 region is CASSVEADRAGANVLTF.